What follows are 29 T cell receptor beta chains derived from one specimen sequenced in a study of identical twins. TCRdb called the 5' RACE reads again in MiXCR, with one record for every CDR3 protein. The data hold some 200,000 distinct CDR3 sequences, with roughly 7.5% observed a single time. The same specimen was also included in a second study, on yellow fever vaccine responses in identical twins.

Sequences were obtained from memory (CD45RO+) T cells sorted from blood. Receptors originate from a woman aged 18 to 35 in good health.

Only a few counts were recorded for this clonotype. The genes are TRBV6-5 and TRBJ1-6; 7 bases match TRBD1. Germline V gene lookup returns CDR1 MNHEY and CDR2 SVGAGI. V was clipped by 4 bases and J by 2 bases; unmatched bases: 2. The CDR3 runs to 15 residues. CDR3 in amino acids: CASSSDRAYNSPLHF. The CDR3 bases are TGTGCCAGCAGTTCTGACAGGGCCTATAATTCACCCCTCCACTTT.

This chain links TRBV7-2 with TRBJ2-1; 7 bases map to TRBD2. Germline assignment: CDR1 SGHTA and CDR2 FQGNSA. The length of the CDR3 is 14 residues. V lost 1 base and J lost 9; bases outside the gene matches: 6. CDR3 bases: TGTGCCAGCAGCTTAGGGGCGGGGGTCATTGAGCAGTTCTTC. This codes for CASSLGAGVIEQFF.

This clonotype was seen at least ten times. This chain joins TRBV12-3 or TRBV12-4 and TRBJ1-2; weak D call: TRBD1 (5 bases). Trimming shortened V by 6 bases and J by 6 bases, and 17 bases separated the two germline ends. CDR3 length equals 14 residues. CDR3 loop: CASSVHGGGDGYTF. CDR3 in DNA: TGTGCCAGCAGCGTCCACGGCGGGGGGGATGGCTACACCTTC.

There are a few counts of this clonotype. The CDR3 DNA reads as TGTGCCAGCAGCCTCCTACCGGGACTAGCGGGGGTCCCCTACGAGCAGTACTTC. It yields the protein CASSLLPGLAGVPYEQYF. The chain uses TRBV7-8 and TRBJ2-7, with 14 positions matching TRBD2. Trimming took 5 bases from V and 2 from J; bases not matched to a gene: 11. Germline V gene lookup returns CDR1 SGHVS and CDR2 FQNEAQ. This CDR3 is built from 18 residues.

The CDR3, as DNA: TGTGCCAGCACGGGACAGGAAACCTACGAGCAGTACTTC. The encoded protein is CASTGQETYEQYF. This rearrangement joins TRBV6-1 to TRBJ2-7; 8 bases match TRBD1. The junction had 4 bases not matched to a gene; V was cut back by 7 bases and J by 2 bases. This CDR3 comprises 13 residues. Germline assignment: CDR1 MNHNS and CDR2 SASEGT.

This clonotype has just a few counts. V and J are TRBV18 and TRBJ2-7; 11 bases are shared with TRBD1. The V segment lost 2 bases and the J segment 2 bases; nucleotides outside the gene matches: 5. Germline V CDR1 and CDR2: KGHSH, LQKENI. The CDR3 sequence is 16 residues long. The CDR3 nucleotides read TGTGCCAGCTCACCAGGCCCGGGACAGGGGGCCTACGAGCAGTACTTC. Protein sequence: CASSPGPGQGAYEQYF.

The gene calls are TRBV28 and TRBJ2-3; TRBD2 aligns across 10 bases. The CDR3 is made up of 15 amino acids. J lost 7 bases, V lost 5 bases, and 9 bases had no gene match. CDR1 and CDR2 from the germline V gene are MDHEN and SYDVKM. The chain's CDR3 is CASSLDTGLANTQYF. CDR3 coding DNA: TGTGCCAGCAGTCTCGACACGGGACTAGCGAATACGCAGTATTTT.

The sample holds a few counts of this clonotype. In DNA form, the CDR3 reads TGTGCCAGCAGTCTAGGGTGGCCAGATACGCAGTATTTT. Its protein is CASSLGWPDTQYF. The chain joins TRBV11-2 to TRBJ2-3; D unresolved. The CDR3 consists of 13 residues. Trimming took 6 bases from V and 4 from J, leaving 11 bases between them. The germline V gene has CDR1 SGHAT and CDR2 FQNNGV.

This clonotype was counted ten times or more. This chain links TRBV5-6 with TRBJ2-1, with no clear D. Per germline, CDR1 SGHDT and CDR2 YYEEEE. Trimming removed 0 bases at V and 0 bases at J, with 7 bases between. The CDR3 length is 15 residues. The DNA of the CDR3 is TGTGCCAGCAGCTTGGAGACGCTCTCCTACAATGAGCAGTTCTTC. Translating it yields CASSLETLSYNEQFF.

This clonotype was counted ten times or more. This sequence joins TRBV12-3 or TRBV12-4 and TRBJ1-1; 7 positions agree with TRBD1. The CDR3 covers 17 residues. J lost 5 bases, V lost 6 bases, and 18 bases had no gene match. In nucleotides, the CDR3 is TGTGCCAGCAGCCCCAATAGGGCAGGGGGGATCTATACTGAAGCTTTCTTT. Translation gives CASSPNRAGGIYTEAFF.

This clonotype was picked up many times. V is TRBV24-1 and J is TRBJ2-3; 11 bases line up with TRBD1. The CDR3 has 17 amino acids. J gave up 3 bases and V 2 bases, and 6 bases lay outside the gene matches. Germline lookup yields CDR1 KGHDR and CDR2 SFDVKD. The CDR3 DNA is TGTGCCACCAGTGATTCCGCCGGGACAGGGGGAACAGATACGCAGTATTTT. Its translation: CATSDSAGTGGTDTQYF.

There are many counts of this clonotype. The chain combines TRBV7-2 with TRBJ2-6, with TRBD2 matching over 7 bases. V shed 2 bases, J shed 0 bases, and the junction held 10 bases outside the gene matches. There are 19 residues in the CDR3. CDR1 and CDR2 from the germline V gene are SGHTA and FQGNSA. The CDR3 bases are TGTGCCAGCAGCTTACCGGTGGCTAGCGGTTTCTCTGGGGCCAACGTCCTGACTTTC. It encodes CASSLPVASGFSGANVLTF.

This clonotype was detected a few times. This chain connects TRBV18 to TRBJ2-6, with TRBD2 matching over 7 bases. From germline, CDR1 is KGHSH and CDR2 LQKENI. The V segment lost 5 bases and the J segment 1 base; nucleotides outside the gene matches: 8. The CDR3 sequence is 17 residues long. The CDR3 here is CASSSLGGYSGANVLTF. CDR3 sequence (DNA): TGTGCCAGCTCATCCCTCGGGGGGTATTCTGGGGCCAACGTCCTGACTTTC.

CDR3 amino acids: CASSPNITTSTVYEQYF. CDR3 in DNA: TGTGCCAGCAGTCCGAACATCACCACCTCCACAGTCTACGAGCAGTACTTC. The chain joins TRBV11-2 to TRBJ2-7; no firm D call. Germline values: CDR1 SGHAT, CDR2 FQNNGV. V shed 6 bases and J shed 3 bases, with 24 bases lying between them. The CDR3 consists of 17 residues.

This clonotype was detected only a few times. The V and J genes are TRBV27 and TRBJ2-7; D is possibly TRBD1 (6 bases). This CDR3 has 14 residues. Germline CDR1 and CDR2: MNHEY and SMNVEV (reference sequence). Trimming left V 4 bases short and J 4 bases short, with 14 bases between. As DNA, the CDR3 is TGTGCCAGCAGTTCAGGACAGCCACCGTACGAGCAGTACTTC. Encoded protein: CASSSGQPPYEQYF.

This clonotype has only a few counts. The chain has TRBV20-1 and TRBJ1-3; 8 bases fit TRBD1. V lost 3 bases and J lost 4; bases outside the gene matches: 5. CDR3 size: 14 residues. Germline-derived CDR1 and CDR2 are DFQATT and SNEGSKA (reference sequence). CDR3 in DNA: TGCAGTGCTAGCCTCAGGACAGGGGGAAACACCATATATTTT. Translated, it gives CSASLRTGGNTIYF.

This chain's CDR3 is CASGLTGGPSDTQYF. CDR3 nucleotides: TGTGCCAGCGGCTTGACGGGAGGGCCGTCAGATACGCAGTATTTT. This chain joins TRBV6-1 and TRBJ2-3; TRBD2 agrees at 8 bases. V lost 8 bases to trimming and J lost 4 bases; unmatched junction nucleotides: 11. Germline values: CDR1 MNHNS, CDR2 SASEGT. The CDR3 is 15 residues long.

The table lists this clonotype with a few counts. The chain employs TRBV11-2 and TRBJ2-7; TRBD2 matches 7 bases. This CDR3 has 19 residues. The germline CDR1 and CDR2 sequences are SGHAT and FQNNGV. The CDR3 protein is CASVGRGGVGLGRIYEQYF. CDR3 coding DNA: TGTGCGAGCGTCGGTCGGGGAGGGGTTGGGCTGGGGCGGATCTACGAGCAGTACTTC.

This clonotype was seen only a few times. The chain couples TRBV9 to TRBJ2-2; 9 bases match TRBD2. The CDR3 length is 17 residues. Germline V gene sequence: CDR1 SGDLS, CDR2 YYNGEE. Unmatched junction bases numbered 12, after V lost 3 bases and J lost 6 bases. CDR3 nucleotides: TGTGCCAGCAGCGCGGCGGGAGGGCCACGCTGGGCCGGGGAGCTGTTTTTT. Its translation: CASSAAGGPRWAGELFF.

Ten or more counts support this clonotype. The J gene is TRBJ2-1, the V gene TRBV29-1; 7 positions match TRBD2. Trimming at V came to 4 bases and at J to 6 bases, leaving 9 bases not matched to a gene. CDR3 length: 14 amino acids. CDR1 and CDR2 (germline): SQVTM, ANQGSEA. The CDR3 protein is CSVGGGAEINEQFF. The CDR3 DNA reads as TGCAGCGTTGGGGGGGGAGCAGAAATCAATGAGCAGTTCTTC.

This clonotype has at least ten counts. V and J are TRBV3-1 and TRBJ2-7; D ambiguous. The CDR3 is 13 amino acids. Germline assignment: CDR1 LGHDT and CDR2 YNNKEL (reference sequence). Trimming took off 3 bases at V and 0 bases at J, with 6 bases between the two ends. This CDR3 is CASSQLSSYEQYF. CDR3 nucleotide sequence: TGTGCCAGCAGCCAGTTAAGCTCCTACGAGCAGTACTTC.

V gene TRBV19 combines with J gene TRBJ1-3; D might be TRBD1 (5 bases). Germline assignment: CDR1 LNHDA and CDR2 SQIVND (reference sequence). V gave up 7 bases and J gave up 4 bases, with 11 bases separating them. The CDR3 spans 13 residues. CDR3 loop: CASIGARGNTIYF. DNA of the CDR3: TGTGCCAGTATTGGGGCGCGAGGAAACACCATATATTTT. The whole variable domain, filled in from reference TRBV19 and TRBJ1-3, reads DGGITQSPKYLFRKEGQNVTLSCEQNLNHDAMYWYRQDPGQGLRLIYYSQIVNDFQKGDIAEGYSVSREKKESFPLTVTSAQKNPTAFYLCASIGARGNTIYFGEGSWLTVV.

V and J are TRBV4-2 and TRBJ2-7; 9 bases are a match to TRBD2. Germline trimming cut 4 bases from V and 6 bases from J; bases unmatched to any gene: 13. The CDR3 contains 16 residues. CDR1 is LGHNA and CDR2 is YNFKEQ in the germline V gene. The CDR3 here is CASSLLGAGGVCEQYF. DNA of the CDR3: TGTGCCAGCAGCCTCTTAGGAGCGGGGGGCGTCTGCGAGCAGTACTTC.

This clonotype was seen a few times. The gene calls are TRBV28 and TRBJ1-5; maybe TRBD1 (6 bases). The CDR3 has 14 residues. V lost 6 bases to trimming and J lost 5 bases, with 14 bases between them. Germline V CDR1 and CDR2: MDHEN, SYDVKM. The CDR3: CASSTTGKHQPQHF. The CDR3 nucleotides are TGTGCCAGCAGCACCACAGGGAAACATCAGCCCCAGCATTTT.

This clonotype was detected many times. The chain links TRBV7-9 to TRBJ1-3; no clear D gene. Germline V gene data show CDR1 as SEHNR and CDR2 as FQNEAQ (reference sequence). Trimming left V 1 base short and J 1 base short, with 5 bases between. This CDR3 is 14 amino acids long. The CDR3 reads CASSLVISGNTIYF. In DNA form, the CDR3 reads TGTGCCAGCAGCTTAGTAATTTCTGGAAACACCATATATTTT.

At least ten counts were recorded for this clonotype. The rearrangement uses TRBV7-9 and TRBJ2-2, with TRBD2 as a possible D gene (6 bases). Germline V lookup: CDR1 SEHNR, CDR2 FQNEAQ (reference sequence). Trimming stripped 1 base from V and 0 bases from J, with 9 bases between. The CDR3 consists of 16 residues. The CDR3 nucleotides are TGTGCCAGCAGCTTAGGCTTAGCGGCGAACACCGGGGAGCTGTTTTTT. Translated: CASSLGLAANTGELFF.

This clonotype was recorded many times. At one boundary the junction diverges from the germline segment, which might be a read error. This chain links TRBV4-3 with TRBJ2-7; D might be TRBD1 (5 bases). Germline V gene data show CDR1 as LGHNA and CDR2 as YSLEER. CDR3 size: 10 residues. The CDR3 loop reads CASSKDDSRF. CDR3 sequence (DNA): TGCGCCAGCAGCAAAGACGACAGCCGGTTC.

Only a few counts were recorded for this clonotype. This chain uses TRBV3-1 with TRBJ2-7; 7 nucleotides line up with TRBD1. The length of the CDR3 is 15 residues. The germline CDR1 and CDR2 sequences are LGHDT and YNNKEL (reference sequence). V lost 4 bases and J lost 2; bases outside the gene matches: 8. The CDR3 DNA reads as TGTGCCAGCAGCCCCCATCGACAGGGTGCCTACGAGCAGTACTTC. The encoded protein is CASSPHRQGAYEQYF.

This clonotype was observed a handful of times. The V call is TRBV20-1, the J call TRBJ2-5, with no clear D. CDR1 is DFQATT and CDR2 is SNEGSKA in the germline V gene (reference sequence). This CDR3 region has 18 residues. Trimming removed 0 bases from V and 7 bases from J, with 27 bases in between. CDR3 sequence: CSARDLLSASRASGTQYF. CDR3 in DNA: TGCAGTGCTAGAGACCTACTCTCGGCCAGTAGGGCCTCAGGGACCCAGTACTTC.